Each of the 32 T cell receptor beta chains below was sequenced from the same sample in a study of cytomegalovirus exposure and HLA in healthy donors. Use of 60 Vbeta and 13 Jbeta primers characterized the PCR. This table comes from immunoSEQ multiplex PCR, and its TCRdb copy is limited to in-frame clones, with some not included. The top ten hold 4.4% of the sample, which has 150,000 to 200,000 clones, 79% seen once. The sample comprised PBMCs. These receptors all stem from a young woman in good health and CMV-seropositive.

The CDR3 nucleotides read TGTGCCAGCTCGGGGGGGACGGATCGTGGTGAAGCTTTCTTT. This encodes CASSGGTDRGEAFF. The chain links TRBV18 to TRBJ1-1; D perhaps matches TRBD1 (5 bases). In germline, CDR1 is KGHSH, CDR2 LQKENI. The CDR3 consists of 14 residues. Trimming removed 6 bases at V and 7 bases at J, with 18 bases between.

This rearrangement joins TRBV12-5 to TRBJ1-5; D is unresolved. The CDR3 is made up of 13 amino acids. The V end was cut by 1 base, the J end by 9 bases, with 10 bases between. Germline V CDR1 and CDR2: LGHNT, FRNRAP. CDR3 sequence: CASGLDEERPQHF. CDR3 coding DNA: TGTGCTAGTGGTTTGGACGAGGAGCGGCCCCAGCATTTT.

This clone was seen just once. The chain is built from TRBV19 and TRBJ2-3, with D possibly matching TRBD1 (5 bases). Germline assignment: CDR1 LNHDA and CDR2 SQIVND (reference sequence). This CDR3 is 14 amino acids long. With 8 bases removed from V and 4 bases from J, the gap between germline ends came to 16 bases. CDR3: CASCPAGIPDTQYF. In nucleotides, the CDR3 is TGTGCCAGTTGTCCCGCAGGGATTCCAGATACGCAGTATTTT.

V and J are TRBV7-2 and TRBJ2-7; 10 bases are a match to TRBD2. The CDR3 is 15 residues long. The ends lost 5 bases at V and 3 bases at J; junction bases unmatched: 7. CDR1 is SGHTA, CDR2 FQGNSA, per germline. CDR3 loop: CASSGQSGRDYEQYF. In DNA form, the CDR3 reads TGTGCCAGCAGCGGGCAAAGCGGGAGGGACTACGAGCAGTACTTC.

The chain joins TRBV5-5 to TRBJ1-5; 7 bases match TRBD1. This CDR3 is built from 18 residues. V was pared by 4 bases and J by 0 bases, with 13 bases of the junction left unmatched. Germline V gene sequence: CDR1 SGHKS, CDR2 YYEKEE (reference sequence). The CDR3 region is CASSDSTGSRYSNQPQHF. In DNA, the CDR3 is TGTGCCAGCAGCGACTCGACAGGGTCAAGGTATAGCAATCAGCCCCAGCATTTT.

The rearrangement links TRBV5-1 to TRBJ2-4; 7 bases are shared with TRBD1. Germline V gives CDR1 SGHRS, CDR2 YFSETQ. The CDR3 covers 13 residues. V was clipped by 0 bases and J by 8 bases; unmatched bases: 2. The CDR3 loop reads CASSLEGADIQYF. CDR3 coding DNA: TGCGCCAGCAGCTTGGAGGGGGCAGACATTCAGTACTTC.

The chain uses TRBV5-6 and TRBJ2-3; D not certain. Germline loops: CDR1 SGHDT, CDR2 YYEEEE. CDR3 length equals 15 residues. V dropped 3 bases and J dropped 2 bases, with 13 bases sitting between them. CDR3 in amino acids: CASSWAGNNTDTQYF. CDR3 nucleotide sequence: TGTGCCAGCAGCTGGGCCGGCAACAACACAGATACGCAGTATTTT.

V gene TRBV10-3 combines with J gene TRBJ1-2, with D uncertain. Trimming took off 0 bases at V and 3 bases at J, with 11 bases between the two ends. The germline gives CDR1 ENHRY, CDR2 SYGVKD. The CDR3 is 15 amino acids. CDR3 amino acids: CAISESPGDYYGYTF. The CDR3 bases are TGTGCCATCAGTGAGTCCCCGGGAGATTACTATGGCTACACCTTC.

The rearrangement joins TRBV10-3 to TRBJ2-1, with 9 bases identical to TRBD1. CDR3 length equals 13 residues. J was trimmed by 4 bases and V by 10 bases; bases with no gene match: 5. The germline V gene encodes CDR1 ENHRY and CDR2 SYGVKD. CDR3 sequence: CATRTGEYNEQFF. The DNA of the CDR3 is TGTGCCACACGGACAGGGGAGTACAATGAGCAGTTCTTC.

This chain uses TRBV13 with TRBJ2-1, with TRBD2 matching over 14 bases. CDR1 is PRHDT and CDR2 is FYEKMQ in the germline V gene (reference sequence). CDR3 length: 17 residues. The J segment lost 6 bases and the V segment lost 4 bases, leaving 8 bases of the junction unmatched. The CDR3 sequence is CASSSGLAGGRGNEQFF. In DNA form, the CDR3 reads TGTGCCAGCAGCTCTGGACTAGCGGGGGGCCGGGGCAATGAGCAGTTCTTC. The whole variable domain, remainder taken from reference TRBV13 and TRBJ2-1, is AAGVIQSPRHLIKEKRETATLKCYPIPRHDTVYWYQQGPGQDPQFLISFYEKMQSDKGSIPDRFSAQQFSDYHSELNMSSLELGDSALYFCASSSGLAGGRGNEQFFGPGTRLTVL.

The V call is TRBV4-3, the J call TRBJ1-1, with D maybe TRBD1 (5 bases). The CDR3 sequence is 15 residues long. Trimming shortened V by 0 bases and J by 1 base, and 9 bases separated the two germline ends. CDR1 and CDR2 (germline): LGHNA, YSLEER. CDR3 sequence (DNA): TGCGCCAGCAGCCAAGACAGGGTGGGGAACACTGAAGCTTTCTTT. Its translation is CASSQDRVGNTEAFF.

This chain links TRBV7-8 with TRBJ1-6; D is unclear. This CDR3 spans 16 amino acids. Germline values: CDR1 SGHVS, CDR2 FQNEAQ. Trimming pared 2 bases from V and 0 bases from J, leaving 8 bases between. CDR3 bases: TGTGCCAGCAGCTTATACTTGAGCTCCTATAATTCACCCCTCCACTTT. It codes for CASSLYLSSYNSPLHF.

V and J are TRBV27 and TRBJ1-2, with 7 nucleotides matching TRBD1. The CDR3 totals 13 residues. V lost 6 bases to trimming and J lost 3 bases; unmatched junction nucleotides: 4. Germline V gene sequence: CDR1 MNHEY, CDR2 SMNVEV (reference sequence). CDR3 in DNA: TGTGCCAGCAGCCTTACAGGGGACTATGGCTACACCTTC. The encoded protein is CASSLTGDYGYTF.

The V and J genes are TRBV28 and TRBJ1-4, with D tentatively TRBD1 (5 bases). CDR1 and CDR2 from the germline V gene are MDHEN and SYDVKM. The CDR3 contains 20 residues. The V end was cut by 6 bases, the J end by 2 bases, with 28 bases between. The CDR3 DNA reads as TGTGCCAGCAGGTCCTTTGGCCAGGGTCGGGTCAACTTGACTAATGAAAAACTGTTTTTT. It is translated as CASRSFGQGRVNLTNEKLFF.

The chain has TRBV5-5 and TRBJ1-5; D is perhaps TRBD1 (6 bases). The V gene's germline CDR1 is SGHKS and CDR2 YYEKEE (reference sequence). The CDR3 runs 15 residues. The ends were cut back, 3 bases at V and 7 bases at J, with 17 bases in the middle. The CDR3 spells CASSSGAPGVQPQHF. CDR3 DNA sequence: TGTGCCAGCAGCTCTGGGGCCCCAGGGGTCCAGCCCCAGCATTTT.

This chain uses TRBV5-8 with TRBJ2-5; 7 positions match TRBD1. The CDR3 runs to 14 residues. V dropped 9 bases and J dropped 1; count of bases not matched to a gene: 9. Germline-derived CDR1 and CDR2 are SGHTS and YDEGEE. The CDR3 is CAITGAAIQETQYF. The DNA for the CDR3 is TGTGCCATCACAGGGGCAGCCATCCAAGAGACCCAGTACTTC.

Only one count was recorded for this clone. The V gene is TRBV5-6, the J gene TRBJ1-4; D remains ambiguous. Germline V lookup: CDR1 SGHDT, CDR2 YYEEEE. The V end lost 0 bases, the J end lost 0 bases, and 9 bases lay between the germline ends. This CDR3 is built from 16 residues. The CDR3 coding sequence is TGTGCCAGCAGCTTGGGGCCCGTTGCAACTAATGAAAAACTGTTTTTT. Amino acids: CASSLGPVATNEKLFF.

The V call is TRBV4-2, the J call TRBJ2-1, with 8 nucleotides matching TRBD2. Germline V gives CDR1 LGHNA, CDR2 YNFKEQ. This CDR3 comprises 16 residues. J was trimmed by 4 bases and V by 0 bases; bases with no gene match: 5. The CDR3 loop is CASSQDVAGWYNEQFF. The CDR3 DNA sequence: TGTGCCAGCAGCCAAGACGTAGCGGGGTGGTACAATGAGCAGTTCTTC.

The rearrangement joins TRBV29-1 to TRBJ2-7; no definite D call. There are 15 residues in the CDR3. Deletions cut 1 base from V and 2 bases from J, with 15 bases between. The germline V gene has CDR1 SQVTM and CDR2 ANQGSEA. CDR3 protein: CSVEADDTDTYEQYF. CDR3 nucleotide sequence: TGCAGCGTTGAAGCCGACGACACAGACACCTACGAGCAGTACTTC.

The chain links TRBV10-3 to TRBJ2-5; D is uncertain. Between the trimmed V and J ends, which lost 3 bases and 1 base, there was a span of 6 bases. Germline V CDR1 and CDR2: ENHRY, SYGVKD. CDR3 size: 13 residues. In DNA form, the CDR3 reads TGTGCCATCAGTGACGTAGCCCAAGAGACCCAGTACTTC. Its protein product is CAISDVAQETQYF.

This clone has just a few counts. The CDR3 nucleotides are TGTGCCAGCAGTGATGTACAGGGACACAATGATGAGCAGTTCTTC. Its translation is CASSDVQGHNDEQFF. This chain connects TRBV25-1 to TRBJ2-1, with D maybe TRBD1 (6 bases). CDR3 size: 15 residues. V lost 3 bases to trimming and J lost 8 bases, with 17 bases between them. Germline V gene lookup returns CDR1 MGHDK and CDR2 SYGVNS. The full variable domain, in which reference TRBV25-1 and TRBJ2-1 provide the parts outside the CDR3, is EADIYQTPRYLVIGTGKKITLECSQTMGHDKMYWYQQDPGMELHLIHYSYGVNSTEKGDLSSESTVSRIRTEHFPLTLESARPSHTSQYLCASSDVQGHNDEQFFGPGTRLTVL.

This chain joins TRBV29-1 and TRBJ2-2; 8 nucleotides agree with TRBD1. Trimming removed 6 bases from V and 3 bases from J; junction bases left unmatched: 6. Germline CDR1 is SQVTM and CDR2 is ANQGSEA. The CDR3 runs to 14 residues. The CDR3 here is CSVGTGRDTGELFF. The CDR3 DNA sequence: TGCAGCGTAGGGACAGGCCGGGACACCGGGGAGCTGTTTTTT.

The chain uses TRBV5-6 and TRBJ2-2; possible D gene TRBD2, 5 bases. Trimming removed 2 bases at V and 7 bases at J, with 12 bases between. The CDR3 length is 14 residues. Germline V gene data show CDR1 as SGHDT and CDR2 as YYEEEE. This CDR3 reads CASSLGGSGGELFF. CDR3 DNA: TGTGCCAGCAGCTTAGGTGGGAGCGGCGGGGAGCTGTTTTTT.

The rearrangement joins TRBV29-1 to TRBJ2-3; 7 bases agree with TRBD2. Trimming removed 4 bases from V and 0 bases from J; junction bases left unmatched: 4. The CDR3 loop spans 14 amino acids. Germline-derived CDR1 and CDR2 are SQVTM and ANQGSEA. CDR3 DNA sequence: TGCAGCGTTGTGCCTAGCGGAAGCACAGATACGCAGTATTTT. Residues: CSVVPSGSTDTQYF.

This clone has more than one count but fewer than ten. This chain uses TRBV18 with TRBJ1-2; D is unresolved. Per the germline V gene, CDR1 is KGHSH and CDR2 is LQKENI. With 4 bases removed from V and 6 bases from J, the gap between germline ends came to 6 bases. This CDR3 has 11 residues. CDR3 sequence: CASSRGHGYTF. CDR3 coding DNA: TGTGCCAGCTCACGAGGGCATGGCTACACCTTC.

This clone was picked up a small number of times. CDR3 sequence: CASSQGYRNAYGYTF. DNA of the CDR3: TGCGCCAGCAGCCAAGGGTACAGGAACGCTTATGGCTACACCTTC. The chain recombines TRBV4-3 with TRBJ1-2; D perhaps matches TRBD1 (5 bases). CDR1 is LGHNA, CDR2 YSLEER, per germline. Deletions cut 1 base from V and 5 bases from J, with 14 bases between. The CDR3 consists of 15 residues.

The rearrangement uses TRBV27 and TRBJ2-1; 13 bases agree with TRBD2. This CDR3 is built from 16 residues. V was pared by 5 bases and J by 7 bases, with 8 bases of the junction left unmatched. CDR1 MNHEY and CDR2 SMNVEV come from the germline V gene (reference sequence). CDR3 bases: TGTGCCAGCAGTACTAGCGGGAGGGCCGTAATGAATGAGCAGTTCTTC. It translates to CASSTSGRAVMNEQFF.

This clone was observed a few times. The chain recombines TRBV7-2 with TRBJ1-5; 8 bases align to TRBD1. This CDR3 is built from 15 residues. Germline V gene lookup returns CDR1 SGHTA and CDR2 FQGNSA. J lost 3 bases, V lost 5 bases, and 6 bases had no gene match. CDR3 sequence reads: CASSTWTGSNQPQHF. The CDR3 coding sequence is TGTGCCAGCAGCACCTGGACAGGGTCCAATCAGCCCCAGCATTTT.

The rearrangement uses TRBV5-5 and TRBJ1-6, with a weak D call TRBD1 (6 bases). CDR3 length: 13 amino acids. The germline CDR1 and CDR2 sequences are SGHKS and YYEKEE (reference sequence). With 2 bases removed from V and 10 bases from J, the gap between germline ends came to 10 bases. The CDR3 nucleotides are TGTGCCAGCAGCTTTCTTGGGGGCTCACCCCTCCACTTT. The encoded protein is CASSFLGGSPLHF.

V usage is TRBV4-1 and J usage is TRBJ2-7; 9 nucleotides align to TRBD1. Per germline, CDR1 MGHRA and CDR2 YSYEKL. The J segment lost 3 bases and the V segment lost 3 bases, leaving 9 bases of the junction unmatched. This CDR3 is built from 16 residues. CDR3: CASSHIPGQGDYEQYF. DNA for the CDR3: TGCGCCAGCAGCCACATTCCGGGACAGGGAGACTACGAGCAGTACTTC.

This clone was recorded once. CDR3 nucleotide sequence: TGTGCCAGCAGTGACTTTGGACAGGGGAGGACCGGGGAGCTGTTTTTT. It yields the protein CASSDFGQGRTGELFF. The chain is built from TRBV2 and TRBJ2-2; 9 bases fit TRBD1. The germline V gene encodes CDR1 SNHLY and CDR2 FYNNEI. The CDR3 sequence is 16 residues long. The ends lost 3 bases at V and 5 bases at J; junction bases unmatched: 7.

The chain is built from TRBV11-2 and TRBJ2-7; 8 bases are a match to TRBD2. From germline, CDR1 is SGHAT and CDR2 FQNNGV. V was clipped by 6 bases and J by 6 bases; unmatched bases: 13. The CDR3 consists of 15 residues. The CDR3: CASRKTRGTSREQYF. CDR3 in DNA: TGTGCCAGCAGAAAGACTAGGGGGACTAGTCGCGAGCAGTACTTC.